This is a list of T cell receptor beta chains from one sample in a study of molecular identifiers for immune sequencing clone quantification. TCRdb processed the PCR reads anew with MiXCR; each CDR3 protein has one entry. The data show 9,500 to 15,000 distinct CDR3 sequences, around 18% seen once. The sample was naive CD8+ T cells from blood, with Jurkat cell RNA spiked in. These receptor sequences come from a human donor in good health. Some libraries in this study had Jurkat cell RNA spiked in. Each CDR3 is given with its conserved first and last residue. A D gene is named only where the DNA matches it firmly. Size is omitted from some rows. Given values are once, few, many or a class for expanded clones.

clone size	V gene	D gene	J gene	CDR3 DNA	CDR3 protein
many	TRBV3-1	-	TRBJ2-7	TGTGCCAGCAGCCAAGGGGCCGGAGACTACGAGCAGTACTTC	CASSQGAGDYEQYF
few	TRBV11-2	-	TRBJ2-7	TGTGCCAGCAGCTCCCCACTAGTTGGCTACGAGCAGTACTTC	CASSSPLVGYEQYF
medium-sized	TRBV13	TRBD1	TRBJ2-7	TGTGCCAGCAGCGAGGGGACAGGGGGCCACGAGCAGTACTTC	CASSEGTGGHEQYF
medium-sized	TRBV20-1	-	TRBJ1-5	TGCAGTGCTAGAGATCGTGGGGCTAATCAGCCCCAGCATTTT	CSARDRGANQPQHF
medium-sized	TRBV29-1	-	TRBJ2-5	TGCAGCGCGCCAGACAGTCAAGAGACCCAGTACTTC	CSAPDSQETQYF
medium-sized	TRBV29-1	TRBD1	TRBJ2-1	TGCAGCGTACTACACAGGGGCCCTTACAATGAGCAGTTCTTC	CSVLHRGPYNEQFF
many	TRBV29-1	TRBD2	TRBJ2-2	TGCAGCTTGGGGGGGAGCGGGGAGCTGTTTTTT	CSLGGSGELFF
many	TRBV12-3/TRBV12-4	TRBD2	TRBJ2-7	TGTGCCAGCAGTTTTGCGGGAGCCTACGAGCAGTACTTC	CASSFAGAYEQYF
many	TRBV28	TRBD1	TRBJ2-7	TGTGCCAGCAGCCTATCCGGGACAGGGGGCATCGAGCAGTACTTC	CASSLSGTGGIEQYF
-	TRBV7-3	-	TRBJ2-2	TGTGCCAGCAGCTTAACCACTGGGGAGCTGTTTTTT	CASSLTTGELFF
many	TRBV7-9	-	TRBJ2-2	TGTGCCAGCAGCTGGGGACTCTACGTTCCCAACACCGGGGAGCTGTTTTTT	CASSWGLYVPNTGELFF
many	TRBV7-6	-	TRBJ2-3	TGTGCCAGCAGCTTAGAAGTCGCGGATACGCAGTATTTT	CASSLEVADTQYF
-	TRBV29-1	TRBD2	TRBJ2-1	TGCAGCGTTGATCGTCTAGCGGGGGGGGGTGGGCAGTTCTTC	CSVDRLAGGGGQFF
many	TRBV13	-	TRBJ2-5	TGTGCCAGCAGCGACAGGGCGGGAGAAGAGACCCAGTACTTC	CASSDRAGEETQYF
medium-sized	TRBV27	TRBD1	TRBJ1-5	TGTGCCAGCAGTTCAGACGGACAGGGGCTAAAGCCCCAGCATTTT	CASSSDGQGLKPQHF
medium-sized	TRBV20-1	-	TRBJ1-1	TGCAGTGCTAGAGGGGTCGGGCAGAACACTGAAGCTTTCTTT	CSARGVGQNTEAFF
-	TRBV11-1	-	TRBJ1-2	TGTGCCAGCAGCACCGACAGATTGTATGGCTACACCTTC	CASSTDRLYGYTF
many	TRBV27	TRBD1	TRBJ2-1	TGTGCCAGCAGTTCGAACAGGGGTACCTACAATGAGCAGTTCTTC	CASSSNRGTYNEQFF
medium-sized	TRBV11-2	-	TRBJ1-1	TGTGCCAGCAGCTTAGTGTCGCTGAAGAACACTGAAGCTTTCTTT	CASSLVSLKNTEAFF
many	TRBV5-1	TRBD2	TRBJ2-7	TGCGCCAGCAGCTTGGGCCTAGCGGGTCTGTCCTACGAGCAGTACTTC	CASSLGLAGLSYEQYF
many	TRBV20-1	TRBD1	TRBJ2-7	TGCAGTGCCCAAGACAGGGGCATACGCTACGAGCAGTACTTC	CSAQDRGIRYEQYF
-	TRBV19	-	TRBJ2-6	TGTGCCAGTGAAGGTTGGACTACTGGGGCCAACGTCCTGACTTTC	CASEGWTTGANVLTF
medium-sized	TRBV13	-	TRBJ2-2	TGTGCCAGCACCCAAGGTTCTATATTCTACACCGGGGAGCTGTTTTTT	CASTQGSIFYTGELFF
many	TRBV2	TRBD1	TRBJ1-1	TGTGCCAGCAGAGTCCCGGGACAGGGTTTGGGCACTGAAGCTTTCTTT	CASRVPGQGLGTEAFF
many	TRBV6-5	-	TRBJ2-2	TGTGCCAGCAGGAGTGGGGAAACGGGGGAGCTGTTTTTT	CASRSGETGELFF